The present T cell receptor (beta chain) was sequenced within a study of T cell responses to AZD1222 COVID-19 vaccine. Concerning this clone: Its antigen is unknown.

Notes on the study in general: Vaccine-associated CD4 TCRs spanned spike, dominant at 160-218 and 743-854.

Libraries were prepared by immunoSEQ multiplex PCR; TCRdb keeps only in-frame clonotypes and omits some of them. The sample lists 95,000 to 100,000 clones, more than 70% occurring once. This TCR derives from an adult in good health. Sample: peripheral blood, taken on day 0 of AZD1222 vaccination.

The CDR3 region is CASSSGTANSPLHF. The DNA for the CDR3 is TGTGCCAGCAGCTCCGGGACAGCTAATTCACCCCTCCACTTT. The V and J genes are TRBV7-2 and TRBJ1-6; 7 positions match TRBD1. The V and J ends lost 4 bases and 6 bases, in that order; junction bases with no gene match: 3. CDR3 size: 14 residues. CDR1 is SGHTA, CDR2 FQGNSA, per germline.